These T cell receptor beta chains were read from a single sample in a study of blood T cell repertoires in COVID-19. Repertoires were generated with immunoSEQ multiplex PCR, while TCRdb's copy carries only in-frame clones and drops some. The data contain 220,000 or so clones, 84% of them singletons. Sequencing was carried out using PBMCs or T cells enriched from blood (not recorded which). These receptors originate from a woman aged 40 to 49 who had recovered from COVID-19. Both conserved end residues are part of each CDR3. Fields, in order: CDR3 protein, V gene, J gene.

cdr3_aa: CASSYSPQGIYGYTF; v_call: TRBV6-5; j_call: TRBJ1-2
cdr3_aa: CASSLSGTSGMNNEQFF; v_call: TRBV5-4; j_call: TRBJ2-1
cdr3_aa: CASSLGTGEGTEAFF; v_call: TRBV7-9; j_call: TRBJ1-1
cdr3_aa: CATQSMTGGWSTEAFF; v_call: TRBV10-3; j_call: TRBJ1-1
cdr3_aa: CASSTGDDYGYTF; v_call: TRBV5-6; j_call: TRBJ1-2
cdr3_aa: CAISVDRDGYTF; v_call: TRBV10-3; j_call: TRBJ1-2
cdr3_aa: CASSLRYSYEQYF; v_call: TRBV27; j_call: TRBJ2-7
cdr3_aa: CASSPLAPGLETDTQYF; v_call: TRBV7-8; j_call: TRBJ2-3
cdr3_aa: CASRSGTGRKAFF; v_call: TRBV6-5; j_call: TRBJ1-1
cdr3_aa: CASSPGDSPLHF; v_call: TRBV18; j_call: TRBJ1-6
cdr3_aa: CASPGGNTIYF; v_call: TRBV6-5; j_call: TRBJ1-3
cdr3_aa: CASSVGQGTYEQYF; v_call: TRBV10-1; j_call: TRBJ2-7
cdr3_aa: CASVGRLSYEQYF; v_call: TRBV7-8; j_call: TRBJ2-7
cdr3_aa: CASSVSPGGYSYNEQFF; v_call: TRBV9; j_call: TRBJ2-1
cdr3_aa: CASSVDRRNTEAFF; v_call: TRBV28; j_call: TRBJ1-1
cdr3_aa: CASSFGVTDVDEQYF; v_call: TRBV5-8; j_call: TRBJ2-7
cdr3_aa: CATSSPAGNEQFF; v_call: TRBV24-1; j_call: TRBJ2-1
cdr3_aa: CASRREAVNTEAFF; v_call: TRBV27; j_call: TRBJ1-1
cdr3_aa: CASSQTIGTGYTEAFF; v_call: TRBV3-1/TRBV3-2; j_call: TRBJ1-1
cdr3_aa: CASSFLLGQGYGYTF; v_call: TRBV28; j_call: TRBJ1-2
cdr3_aa: CASSDWGWDTKNTGELFF; v_call: TRBV6-4; j_call: TRBJ2-2
cdr3_aa: CASSSREPEKLFF; v_call: TRBV7-8; j_call: TRBJ1-4
cdr3_aa: CASSPKGAGNTIYF; v_call: TRBV19; j_call: TRBJ1-3
cdr3_aa: CASSPRGTGGYGYTF; v_call: TRBV4-1; j_call: TRBJ1-2
cdr3_aa: CASSPDREPSNQPQHF; v_call: TRBV7-2; j_call: TRBJ1-5
cdr3_aa: CASSMEGAKVWYTEAFF; v_call: TRBV19; j_call: TRBJ1-1
cdr3_aa: CASSLAVSTGELFF; v_call: TRBV7-8; j_call: TRBJ2-2
cdr3_aa: CASSMLNTQYF; v_call: TRBV19; j_call: TRBJ2-3
cdr3_aa: CASSFGLFDAGFRGQETQYF; v_call: TRBV11-3; j_call: TRBJ2-5
cdr3_aa: CASSSNTNYGYTF; v_call: TRBV5-6; j_call: TRBJ1-2
cdr3_aa: CASSGDRGDLIF; v_call: TRBV5-1; j_call: TRBJ2-1
cdr3_aa: CASSRAGGYNEQFF; v_call: TRBV28; j_call: TRBJ2-1
cdr3_aa: CASSQDGGQGGGYTF; v_call: TRBV3-1/TRBV3-2; j_call: TRBJ1-2
cdr3_aa: CASSFRRSYNEQFF; v_call: TRBV28; j_call: TRBJ2-1
cdr3_aa: CASSQLTGRNQPQHF; v_call: TRBV4-1; j_call: TRBJ1-5
cdr3_aa: CASSSTGEANQPQHF; v_call: TRBV7-9; j_call: TRBJ1-5
cdr3_aa: CASSLITGSYNEQFF; v_call: TRBV5-4; j_call: TRBJ2-1